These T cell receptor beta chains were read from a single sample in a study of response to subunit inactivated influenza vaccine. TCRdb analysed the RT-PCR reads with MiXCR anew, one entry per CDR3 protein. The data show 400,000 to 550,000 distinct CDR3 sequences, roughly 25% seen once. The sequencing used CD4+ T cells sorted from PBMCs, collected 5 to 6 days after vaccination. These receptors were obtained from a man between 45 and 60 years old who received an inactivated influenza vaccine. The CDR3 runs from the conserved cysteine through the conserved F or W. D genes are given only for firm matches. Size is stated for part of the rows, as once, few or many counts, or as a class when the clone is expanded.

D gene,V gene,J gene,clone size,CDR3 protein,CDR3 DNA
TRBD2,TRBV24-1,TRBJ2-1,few,CATSESGSLGQFF,TGTGCCACCAGTGAAAGCGGGAGTTTGGGGCAGTTCTTC
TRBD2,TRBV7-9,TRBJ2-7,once,CASSIGGSEQYF,TGTGCCAGCAGCATCGGGGGGTCCGAGCAGTACTTC
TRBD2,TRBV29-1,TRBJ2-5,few,CSVEGLAGASETQYF,TGCAGCGTTGAAGGACTAGCGGGAGCCTCCGAGACCCAGTACTTC
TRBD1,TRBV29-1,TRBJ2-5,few,CSTRTGRETQYF,TGCAGCACCCGGACAGGGCGGGAGACCCAGTACTTC
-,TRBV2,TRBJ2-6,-,CASTPGGPSGANVLTF,TGTGCCAGCACCCCGGGGGGCCCCTCTGGGGCCAACGTCCTGACTTTC
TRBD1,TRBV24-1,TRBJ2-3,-,CATSDLQEAGGKDTQYF,TGTGCCACCAGTGATTTGCAAGAGGCAGGGGGCAAAGATACGCAGTATTTT
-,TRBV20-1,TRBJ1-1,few,CSARVGALNTEAFF,TGCAGTGCTAGAGTCGGGGCTTTGAACACTGAAGCTTTCTTT
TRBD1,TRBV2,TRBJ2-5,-,CASSGDRGVETQYF,TGTGCCAGCAGTGGGGACAGGGGAGTAGAGACCCAGTACTTC
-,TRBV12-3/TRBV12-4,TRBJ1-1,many,CASSLMWGGTEAFF,TGTGCCAGCAGTTTAATGTGGGGTGGCACTGAAGCTTTCTTT
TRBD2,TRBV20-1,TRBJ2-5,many,CSALGLAGTQYF,TGCAGTGCCCTTGGACTAGCCGGAACCCAGTACTTC
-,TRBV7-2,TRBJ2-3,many,CASRGYTDTQYF,TGTGCCAGCAGGGGTTATACAGATACGCAGTATTTT
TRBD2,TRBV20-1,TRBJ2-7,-,CSARQAGDEQYF,TGCAGTGCTAGACAGGCGGGGGACGAGCAGTACTTC
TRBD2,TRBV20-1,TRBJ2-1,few,CSGGLAGNSYNEQFF,TGCAGTGGTGGACTAGCGGGGAACTCCTACAATGAGCAGTTCTTC
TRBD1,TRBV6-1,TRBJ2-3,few,CATEPGQGTDTQYF,TGTGCCACGGAACCGGGACAGGGCACAGATACGCAGTATTTT
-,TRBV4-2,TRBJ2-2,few,CASSPRQGFHGELFF,TGTGCCAGCAGCCCCAGGCAGGGGTTTCACGGGGAGCTGTTTTTT
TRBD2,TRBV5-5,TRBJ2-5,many,CASSWGAGGGETQYF,TGTGCCAGCAGCTGGGGAGCGGGGGGAGGAGAGACCCAGTACTTC
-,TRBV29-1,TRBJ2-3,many,CSVAQGSTDTQYF,TGCAGCGTTGCGCAGGGCTCAACAGATACGCAGTATTTT
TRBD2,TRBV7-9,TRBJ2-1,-,CASLLAGGGNEQFF,TGTGCCAGCCTCCTAGCGGGAGGGGGCAATGAGCAGTTCTTC
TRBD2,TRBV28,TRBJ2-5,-,CASRDSGTPGRETQYF,TGTGCCAGCAGGGATAGCGGGACACCCGGGCGAGAGACCCAGTACTTC
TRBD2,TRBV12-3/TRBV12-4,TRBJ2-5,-,CASRAGSGDLKTQYF,TGTGCCAGCAGGGCGGGGAGCGGGGATTTGAAGACCCAGTACTTC
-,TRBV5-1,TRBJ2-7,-,CASSLRQDRSYEQYF,TGCGCCAGCAGCCTAAGACAGGACCGATCCTACGAGCAGTACTTC
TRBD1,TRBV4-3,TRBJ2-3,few,CASSPDSPGGSTDTQYF,TGCGCCAGCAGCCCCGACTCGCCAGGGGGCAGTACAGATACGCAGTATTTT
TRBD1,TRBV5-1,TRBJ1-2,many,CASSPGTGGYTF,TGCGCCAGCAGCCCTGGGACAGGTGGCTACACCTTC
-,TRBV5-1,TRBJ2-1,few,CASSLDPYYNEQFF,TGCGCCAGCAGCTTGGACCCGTACTACAATGAGCAGTTCTTC
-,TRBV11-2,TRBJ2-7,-,CASSLMPYEQYF,TGTGCCAGCAGCTTGATGCCCTACGAGCAGTACTTC
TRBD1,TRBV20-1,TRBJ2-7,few,CSARKTGANEQYF,TGCAGTGCTAGAAAAACAGGGGCGAACGAGCAGTACTTC
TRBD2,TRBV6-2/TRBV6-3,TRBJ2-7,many,CASRRPTSGVSYEQYF,TGTGCCAGCAGAAGACCGACTAGCGGGGTCTCCTACGAGCAGTACTTC
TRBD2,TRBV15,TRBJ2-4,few,CATSRGAGGQKNIQYF,TGTGCCACCAGCAGAGGAGCGGGGGGCCAAAAAAACATTCAGTACTTC
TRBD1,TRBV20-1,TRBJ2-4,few,CSARDRDSHIQYF,TGCAGTGCTCGGGACAGGGATTCGCACATTCAGTACTTC
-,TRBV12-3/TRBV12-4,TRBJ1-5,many,CASSLDRLQPQHF,TGTGCCAGCAGTTTGGACAGACTCCAGCCCCAGCATTTT
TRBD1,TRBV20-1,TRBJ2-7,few,CSAGPQGTPYEQYF,TGCAGTGCTGGCCCACAGGGGACGCCCTACGAGCAGTACTTC
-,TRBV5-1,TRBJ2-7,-,CASSIASGNYEQYF,TGCGCCAGCAGCATAGCATCGGGGAACTACGAGCAGTACTTC
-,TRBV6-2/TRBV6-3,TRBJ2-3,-,CASSPTDLSRDTQYF,TGTGCCAGCAGTCCTACGGACCTCAGCAGGGATACGCAGTATTTT
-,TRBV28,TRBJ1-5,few,CASKRRGTSQPQHF,TGTGCCAGCAAACGACGGGGCACCAGTCAGCCCCAGCATTTT
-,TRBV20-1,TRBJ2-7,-,CSARLLTYEQYF,TGCAGTGCTCGACTTCTAACGTACGAGCAGTACTTC
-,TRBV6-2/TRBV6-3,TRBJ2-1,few,CASSYSCRFQCEQFF,TGTGCCAGCAGTTACTCTTGTAGGTTCCAGTGTGAGCAGTTCTTC
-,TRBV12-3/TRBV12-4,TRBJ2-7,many,CASSWGGAYEQYF,TGTGCCAGCTCTTGGGGGGGCGCCTACGAGCAGTACTTC
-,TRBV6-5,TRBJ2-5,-,CASSYSRTSETQYF,TGTGCCAGCAGTTACTCGAGGACTTCTGAGACCCAGTACTTC
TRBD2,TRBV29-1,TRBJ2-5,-,CSASPGTSGQETQYF,TGCAGCGCCAGCCCGGGGACTAGCGGGCAAGAGACCCAGTACTTC
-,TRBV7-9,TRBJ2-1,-,CASSLPRAQSPFGEQFF,TGTGCCAGCAGCCTACCACGGGCCCAATCTCCCTTTGGTGAGCAGTTCTTC
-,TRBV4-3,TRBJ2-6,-,CASSQVSGRAGGANVLTF,TGCGCCAGCAGCCAAGTTTCCGGGCGGGCAGGTGGGGCCAACGTCCTGACTTTC